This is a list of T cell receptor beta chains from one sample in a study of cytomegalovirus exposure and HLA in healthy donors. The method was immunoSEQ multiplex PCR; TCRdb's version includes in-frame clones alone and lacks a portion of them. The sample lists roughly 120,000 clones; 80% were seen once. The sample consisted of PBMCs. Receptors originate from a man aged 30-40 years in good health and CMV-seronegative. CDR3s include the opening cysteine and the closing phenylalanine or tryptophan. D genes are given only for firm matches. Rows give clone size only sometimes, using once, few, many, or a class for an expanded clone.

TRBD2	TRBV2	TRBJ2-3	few	CASSSGTSVDTQYF	TGTGCCAGCAGTTCCGGGACTAGCGTGGATACGCAGTATTTT
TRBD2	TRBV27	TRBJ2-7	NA	CASRGRDHYEQYF	TGTGCCAGCAGGGGGAGGGATCATTACGAGCAGTACTTC
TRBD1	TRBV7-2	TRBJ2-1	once	CASSLGRGTGAYNEQFF	TGTGCCAGCAGCTTAGGTCGTGGGACAGGGGCATACAATGAGCAGTTCTTC
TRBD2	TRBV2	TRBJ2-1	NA	CASSEAGTSATPTLDEQFF	TGTGCCAGCAGTGAGGCCGGGACTAGCGCGACACCTACACTCGATGAGCAGTTCTTC
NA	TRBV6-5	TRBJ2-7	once	CASSYSRRGHLHEQYF	TGTGCCAGCAGTTACTCCCGCAGGGGACACCTCCACGAGCAGTACTTC
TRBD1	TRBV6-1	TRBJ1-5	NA	CASSVQGDQPQHF	TGTGCCAGCAGTGTACAGGGGGATCAGCCCCAGCATTTT
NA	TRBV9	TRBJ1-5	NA	CASSVQGLSDQPQHF	TGTGCCAGCAGCGTACAGGGGCTTTCCGATCAGCCCCAGCATTTT
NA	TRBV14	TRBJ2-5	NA	CASSPDSSQETQYF	TGTGCCAGCAGCCCGGACAGCAGCCAAGAGACCCAGTACTTC
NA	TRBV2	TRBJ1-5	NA	CASTAGVIFPRPQHF	TGTGCCAGCACGGCAGGGGTAATTTTCCCTCGGCCCCAGCATTTT
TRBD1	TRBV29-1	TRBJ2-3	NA	CSVEGTGQRDTQYF	TGCAGCGTTGAAGGGACAGGGCAAAGGGATACGCAGTATTTT
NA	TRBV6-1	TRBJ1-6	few	CASSSLQGQESPLHF	TGTGCCAGCAGTAGTCTCCAGGGGCAGGAATCACCCCTCCACTTT
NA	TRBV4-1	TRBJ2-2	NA	CASSQVQGQGIGELFF	TGCGCCAGCAGCCAAGTTCAGGGGCAGGGGATCGGGGAGCTGTTTTTT
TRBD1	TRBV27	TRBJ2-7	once	CASSLTGVLLGEQYF	TGTGCCAGCAGCCTTACAGGGGTGCTTCTGGGCGAGCAGTACTTC
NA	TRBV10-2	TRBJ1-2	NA	CASSETQGNYGYTF	TGCGCCAGCAGTGAGACACAGGGTAACTATGGCTACACCTTC
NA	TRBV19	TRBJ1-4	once	CASRQDLATNEKLFF	TGTGCCAGTAGACAGGATCTTGCAACTAATGAAAAACTGTTTTTT